A selection of T cell receptor beta chains follows, all from one sample in a study of blood T cells in healthy people across ages. From the 5' RACE reads, TCRdb called clonotypes with MiXCR, one entry per CDR3 protein. The sample lists about 680,000 distinct CDR3 sequences, around 45% occurring once. The sample was blood. The source of these receptors is a woman in her sixties or seventies in good health. Both conserved end residues are part of each CDR3. The D gene is left open where the match is weak. Clone size is not always given. Where it is, it says once, few, many or a class for expanded clones.

clone_size j_call v_call d_call cdr3_aa cdr3_nt
- TRBJ2-5 TRBV4-2 - CASSAGEEAQYF TGTGCCAGCAGCGCAGGGGAGGAGGCCCAGTACTTC
- TRBJ2-2 TRBV27 - CASSYLRANTGELFF TGTGCCAGCAGTTATCTCAGGGCGAACACCGGGGAGCTGTTTTTT
- TRBJ2-2 TRBV6-2/TRBV6-3 TRBD2 CASSSWTSGRLPMNTGELFF TGTGCCAGCAGTTCCTGGACTAGCGGGAGGCTACCAATGAACACCGGGGAGCTGTTTTTT
- TRBJ2-2 TRBV5-1 - CASCERQDDTGELFF TGCGCCAGCTGCGAAAGACAGGATGACACCGGGGAGCTGTTTTTT
- TRBJ1-4 TRBV6-5 - CASSYESGTVNEKLFF TGTGCCAGCAGTTACGAGTCTGGGACGGTGAATGAAAAACTGTTTTTT
few TRBJ1-2 TRBV7-2 - CASSEIGAAYGYTF TGTGCCAGCAGCGAAATCGGGGCAGCATATGGCTACACCTTC
- TRBJ1-1 TRBV6-2/TRBV6-3 - CASTFFKNTEAFF TGTGCCAGCACCTTCTTCAAGAACACTGAAGCTTTCTTT
few TRBJ1-2 TRBV7-8 - CASSFGDYGYTF TGTGCCAGCAGCTTTGGGGACTATGGCTACACCTTC
- TRBJ1-2 TRBV28 - CASSLPSPYGYTF TGTGCCAGCAGCCTCCCGAGTCCCTATGGCTACACCTTC
- TRBJ2-5 TRBV27 TRBD1 CASSDRGLQETQYF TGTGCCAGCAGCGACAGGGGCCTCCAAGAGACCCAGTACTTC
few TRBJ2-4 TRBV7-2 - CASSLVLVGVAKNIQYF TGTGCCAGCAGCTTAGTTCTAGTGGGGGTGGCCAAAAACATTCAGTACTTC
- TRBJ2-3 TRBV9 - CASSVSGVWNTDTQYF TGTGCCAGCAGCGTATCGGGAGTATGGAACACAGATACGCAGTATTTT
- TRBJ2-7 TRBV3-1 - CASSQEDYSFYNEQYF TGTGCCAGCAGCCAAGAAGATTACTCCTTCTACAATGAGCAGTACTTC
many TRBJ2-7 TRBV29-1 - CSVRQGLPPYEQYF TGCAGCGTAAGGCAGGGATTACCCCCCTACGAGCAGTACTTC
many TRBJ2-1 TRBV20-1 TRBD2 CSAISGRAYNEQFF TGCAGTGCTATCAGCGGGAGGGCATACAATGAGCAGTTCTTC
once TRBJ1-1 TRBV7-2 - CASSWGGGLVTEAFF TGTGCCAGCAGCTGGGGTGGGGGGCTAGTCACTGAAGCTTTCTTT
- TRBJ2-7 TRBV5-5 TRBD2 CASSPGLAGIEQYF TGTGCCAGCAGCCCCGGACTAGCGGGAATTGAGCAGTACTTC
- TRBJ2-5 TRBV5-1 - CASSFEGNRETQYF TGCGCCAGCAGCTTTGAAGGGAATAGGGAGACCCAGTACTTC
few TRBJ2-1 TRBV4-1 - CASSTQSGPTYNEQFF TGCGCCAGCAGCACCCAAAGCGGGCCTACCTACAATGAGCAGTTCTTC
- TRBJ2-4 TRBV5-6 - CASSWGPRGNIQYF TGTGCCAGCAGCTGGGGGCCCCGCGGAAACATTCAGTACTTC